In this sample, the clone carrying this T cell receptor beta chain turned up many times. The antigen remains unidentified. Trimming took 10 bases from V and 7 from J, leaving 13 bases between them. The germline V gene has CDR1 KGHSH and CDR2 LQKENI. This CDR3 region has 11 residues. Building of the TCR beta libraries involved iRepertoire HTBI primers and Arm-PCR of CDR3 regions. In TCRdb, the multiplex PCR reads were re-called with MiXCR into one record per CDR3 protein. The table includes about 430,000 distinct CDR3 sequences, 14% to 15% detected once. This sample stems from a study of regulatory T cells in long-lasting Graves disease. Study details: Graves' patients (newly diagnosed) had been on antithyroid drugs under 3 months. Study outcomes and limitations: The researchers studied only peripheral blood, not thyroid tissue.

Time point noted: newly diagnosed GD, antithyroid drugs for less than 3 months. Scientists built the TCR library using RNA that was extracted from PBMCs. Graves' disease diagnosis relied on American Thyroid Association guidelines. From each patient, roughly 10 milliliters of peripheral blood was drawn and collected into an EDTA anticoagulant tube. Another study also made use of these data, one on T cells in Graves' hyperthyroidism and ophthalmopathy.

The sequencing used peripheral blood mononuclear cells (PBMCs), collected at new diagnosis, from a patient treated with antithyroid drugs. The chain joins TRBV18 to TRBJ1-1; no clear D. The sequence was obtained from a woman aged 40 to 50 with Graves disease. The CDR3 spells CATSLDVEAFF. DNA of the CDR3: TGTGCCACGTCCCTCGATGTTGAAGCTTTCTTT.